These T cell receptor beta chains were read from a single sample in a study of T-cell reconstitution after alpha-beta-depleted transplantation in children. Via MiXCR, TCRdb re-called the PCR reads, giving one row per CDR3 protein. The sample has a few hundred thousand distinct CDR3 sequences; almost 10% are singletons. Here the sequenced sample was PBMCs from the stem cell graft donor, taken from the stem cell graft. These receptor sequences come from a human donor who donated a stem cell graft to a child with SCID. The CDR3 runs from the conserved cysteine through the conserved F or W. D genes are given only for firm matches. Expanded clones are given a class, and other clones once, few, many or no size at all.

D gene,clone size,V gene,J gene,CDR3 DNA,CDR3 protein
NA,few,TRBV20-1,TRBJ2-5,TGCAGTGTCCCTGGAGTACAAGAGACCCAGTACTTC,CSVPGVQETQYF
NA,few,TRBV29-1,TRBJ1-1,TGCAGCGCCGATCGGGGGATGAACACTGAAGCTTTCTTT,CSADRGMNTEAFF
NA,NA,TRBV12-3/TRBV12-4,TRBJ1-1,TGTGCCAGCAGTTTGATGGGCAGAGAAGCTTTCTTT,CASSLMGREAFF
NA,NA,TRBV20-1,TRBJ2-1,TGCAGTGCTAGAGAAGATAGGGAGACGGATTACTTTGAGCAGTTCTTC,CSAREDRETDYFEQFF
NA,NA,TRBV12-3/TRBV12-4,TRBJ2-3,TGTGCCAGCAGTCCGGCTGGGGCCAAGGATACGCAGTATTTT,CASSPAGAKDTQYF
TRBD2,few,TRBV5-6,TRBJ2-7,TGTGCCAGCAGCTTGGTGTCTAGCGGGGTCGAGCAGTACTTC,CASSLVSSGVEQYF
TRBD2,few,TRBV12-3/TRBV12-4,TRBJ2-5,TGTGCCAGCAGTTTCAGTAGCGGGGCCCCCCAAGAGACCCAGTACTTC,CASSFSSGAPQETQYF
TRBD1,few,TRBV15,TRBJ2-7,TGTGCCACCAGCAGAGGAGTGACAGGGTCCTACGAGCAGTACTTC,CATSRGVTGSYEQYF
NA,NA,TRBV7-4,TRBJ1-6,TGTGCCAGCACTTTCCAGCTGGACAGCCAACCTTCACCCCTCCACTTT,CASTFQLDSQPSPLHF
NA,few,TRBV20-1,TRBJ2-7,TGCAGTGCAACCGGGAGTCAGAACGGACCCTACGAGCAGTACTTC,CSATGSQNGPYEQYF
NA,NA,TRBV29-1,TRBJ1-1,TGCAGCGTCGGGACTCTGGCAGGGAGGACTGAAGCTTTCTTT,CSVGTLAGRTEAFF
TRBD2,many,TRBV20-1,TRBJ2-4,TGCAGTGCTACTGCTCTTTTACTAGCGGGGGCCGTAAACATTCAGTACTTC,CSATALLLAGAVNIQYF
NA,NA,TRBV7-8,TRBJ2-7,TGTGCCAGCAGCCTCAGTGGGGGGACGGAAGAGCAGTACTTC,CASSLSGGTEEQYF
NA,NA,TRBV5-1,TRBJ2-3,TGCGCCAGCAGCTTGTCGTCGAGGGAGAGCACAGATACGCAGTATTTT,CASSLSSRESTDTQYF
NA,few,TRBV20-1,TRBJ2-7,TGCAGTGCTAGAGGCCTCAACCCCTACGAGCAGTACTTC,CSARGLNPYEQYF
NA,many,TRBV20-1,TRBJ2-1,TGCAGTGCTAGCGGACAGCTTCCTTCCTACAATGAGCAGTTCTTC,CSASGQLPSYNEQFF
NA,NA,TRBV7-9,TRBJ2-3,TGTGCCAGCAGTTCGGAGATCACTAGCAAAGATACGCAGTATTTT,CASSSEITSKDTQYF
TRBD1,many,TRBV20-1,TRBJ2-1,TGCAGTGCCCCAGACAGGGGTAAGTCGAATGAGCAGTTCTTC,CSAPDRGKSNEQFF
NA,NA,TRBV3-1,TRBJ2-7,TGTGCCAGCAGCCCAGGGATCTACGAGCAGTACTTC,CASSPGIYEQYF
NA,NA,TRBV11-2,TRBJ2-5,TGTGCCAGCAGTCCGCCGTCGGCCCCCCAGTACTTC,CASSPPSAPQYF
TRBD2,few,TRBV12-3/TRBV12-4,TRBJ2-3,TGTGCCAGCAGTTCTCATCGACTAGCGGGACCCACAGATACGCAGTATTTT,CASSSHRLAGPTDTQYF
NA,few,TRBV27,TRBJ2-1,TGTGCCAGCAGGCGAGACGGAACCTACAATGAGCAGTTCTTC,CASRRDGTYNEQFF
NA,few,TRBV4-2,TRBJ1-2,TGTGCCAGCAGCCAAGAAATAGGCGTTAACTATGGCTACACCTTC,CASSQEIGVNYGYTF
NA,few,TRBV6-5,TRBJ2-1,TGTGCCAGCAGTTACTCTACCAGACTAGGGACCCTCCACAATGAGCAGTTCTTC,CASSYSTRLGTLHNEQFF
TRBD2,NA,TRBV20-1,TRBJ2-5,TGCAGTGCCAGTCGGGGTAGCGGGGAACAAGAGACCCAGTACTTC,CSASRGSGEQETQYF
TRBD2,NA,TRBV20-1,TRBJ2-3,TGCAGTGCTAGATCGAGCGGGGGGACTAGCACAGATACGCAGTATTTT,CSARSSGGTSTDTQYF
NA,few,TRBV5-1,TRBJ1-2,TGCGCCAGCAGCTTGGAGTTGCGCGGCTACACCTTC,CASSLELRGYTF
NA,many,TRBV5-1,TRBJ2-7,TGCGCCAGCAGCTTATTGGAGGGGGGTACCTACGAGCAGTACTTC,CASSLLEGGTYEQYF
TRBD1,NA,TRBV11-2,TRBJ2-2,TGTGCCAGTGAGACAGGGGCCTTCGCGAACACCGGGGAGCTGTTTTTT,CASETGAFANTGELFF
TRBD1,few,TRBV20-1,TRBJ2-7,TGCAGTGCCAATAGACAGGGGATCTACGAGCAGTACTTC,CSANRQGIYEQYF
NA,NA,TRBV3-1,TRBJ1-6,TGTGCCAGCAGCCAAGCTATCCATTCACCCCTCCACTTT,CASSQAIHSPLHF
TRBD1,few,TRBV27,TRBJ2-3,TGTGCCAGCAGTTTAACAGGGGGCGTGATAGATACGCAGTATTTT,CASSLTGGVIDTQYF
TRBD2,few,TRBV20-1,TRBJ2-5,TGCAGTGCTAACGGTCTAGCGGGGAAAGAGACCCAGTACTTC,CSANGLAGKETQYF
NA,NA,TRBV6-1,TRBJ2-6,TGTGCCAGCAGTGAAGTGGCAGGGCCCCCCGTCCTGACTTTC,CASSEVAGPPVLTF
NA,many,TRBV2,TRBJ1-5,TGTGCCAGCAGGTTAGATGCCCAGGATTATCAGCCCCAGCATTTT,CASRLDAQDYQPQHF
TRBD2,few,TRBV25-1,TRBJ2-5,TGTGCCAGCAGTGAAGGAATAGCGGGGGACCAAGAGACCCAGTACTTC,CASSEGIAGDQETQYF
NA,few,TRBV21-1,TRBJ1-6,TGTGCCAGCAGCGGACAGGGGCGGGGGGGTTCACCCCTCCACTTT,CASSGQGRGGSPLHF
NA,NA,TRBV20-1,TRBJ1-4,TGCAGTGCTAAGAGGCTGGCAGGGAATGAAAAACTGTTTTTT,CSAKRLAGNEKLFF
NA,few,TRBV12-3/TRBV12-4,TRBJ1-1,TGTGCCAGCAGTTTTGTGGAAGGGGATCAAGCTTTCTTT,CASSFVEGDQAFF
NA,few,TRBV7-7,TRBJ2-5,TGTGCTAGCAGCTTAGCGGGATCAGGGGGGGAGACCCAGTACTTC,CASSLAGSGGETQYF
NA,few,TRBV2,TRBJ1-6,TGTGCCAGCAGCCCAATCCTGCCACCCCTCCACTTT,CASSPILPPLHF
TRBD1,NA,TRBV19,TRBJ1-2,TGTGCCAGTAGTGCGGACAGGGATCGCTACACCTTC,CASSADRDRYTF
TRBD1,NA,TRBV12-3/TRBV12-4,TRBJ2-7,TGTGCCAGCTGGGTTAGACAGGGAAGTCGCGAGCAGTACTTC,CASWVRQGSREQYF
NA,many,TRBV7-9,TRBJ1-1,TGTGCCAGCAGCTTGGGGAGGGGTCCCGGCAAAGACACTGAAGCTTTCTTT,CASSLGRGPGKDTEAFF
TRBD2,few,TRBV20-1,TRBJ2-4,TGCAGTGCTGGTAGCGGGGGGTCCGCTTCAGTAGTCTTC,CSAGSGGSASVVF
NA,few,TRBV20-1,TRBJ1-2,TGCAGTGCTAGAGAGAGGGATGGCTACACCTTC,CSARERDGYTF
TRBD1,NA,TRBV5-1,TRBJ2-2,TGCGCCAGCAGCTTGACAGGGGTAGACGGGGAGCTGTTTTTT,CASSLTGVDGELFF
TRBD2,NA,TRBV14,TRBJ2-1,TGTGCCAGCAGCCAACCACAACGGCGGGGGGTCAACAATGAGCAGTTCTTC,CASSQPQRRGVNNEQFF
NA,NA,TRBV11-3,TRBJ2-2,TGTGCCAGCAGCATGACTGTCGCGAACACCGGGGAGCTGTTGTTT,CASSMTVANTGELLF
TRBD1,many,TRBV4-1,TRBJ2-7,TGCGCCAGCAGCTACCGGGACAGATCCTACGAGCAGTACTTC,CASSYRDRSYEQYF
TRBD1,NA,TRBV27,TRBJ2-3,TGTGCCAGCAGCCAATGGGCAGGGGGTACAGATACGCAGTATTTT,CASSQWAGGTDTQYF
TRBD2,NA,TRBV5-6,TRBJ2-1,TGTGCCAGCAGCTACTTCGGGGGGGCTAACCACAATGAGCAGTTCTTC,CASSYFGGANHNEQFF
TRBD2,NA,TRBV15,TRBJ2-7,TGTGCCACCAGCACCCGACTAGCGGGGGGTCTCGTCCTCTCCTACGAGCAGTACTTC,CATSTRLAGGLVLSYEQYF
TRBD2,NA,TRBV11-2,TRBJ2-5,TGTGCCAGCAGCTTAGTGTTGGCTAGCGGGGGGTACGAGACCCAGTACTTC,CASSLVLASGGYETQYF
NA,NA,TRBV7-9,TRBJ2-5,TGTGCCAGCAGCGAAGCCGGGACACTCGCTTTGATGGAGACCCAGTACTTC,CASSEAGTLALMETQYF